The following is a T cell receptor beta chain sequence with its context. Its antigen is not identified. V was cut by 1 base and J by 4 bases, with 15 bases left in between. CDR3 length equals 15 residues. Germline V gene data show CDR1 as SGHNT and CDR2 as YYREEE (reference sequence). The data stem from a study of cytomegalovirus exposure and HLA in healthy donors. Study-wide results and limits: The authors listed 164 TCR beta chains as cytomegalovirus-associated. CMV antigen specificity of a few CMV-associated chains was confirmed in vitro. TCR clusters originating in the first cohort tended to co-occur in the 120 validation repertoires, according to a later analysis.

TCRdb keeps only in-frame clones here, not all; method: immunoSEQ multiplex PCR. The profile shows over 90,000 clones, approximately 94% of them singletons. The donors belonged to the roughly 110-subject validation cohort, separate from the approximately 670-subject first cohort. V gene TRBV5-4 combines with J gene TRBJ2-7; possible D gene TRBD2, 5 bases. This receptor was taken from a woman aged 18-29 years in good health and CMV-seronegative. The sequenced material came from PBMCs. The CDR3 DNA reads TGTGCCAGCAGCTTGCTTAGCGACCCCCTTTACGAGCAGTACTTC. Translating it yields CASSLLSDPLYEQYF. The variable domain in full, completed from reference TRBV5-4 and TRBJ2-7, reads ETGVTQSPTHLIKTRGQQVTLRCSSQSGHNTVSWYQQALGQGPQFIFQYYREEENGRGNFPPRFSGLQFPNYSSELNVNALELDDSALYLCASSLLSDPLYEQYFGPGTRLTVT.